The 10 T cell receptor beta chains listed next were all sequenced from one sample in a study of cytomegalovirus exposure and HLA in healthy donors (dated by TCRdb to 2015 to 2018). Libraries were built with the immunoSEQ multiplex PCR assay. For the multiplex PCR, a mixture combining 60 forward primers for TCR Vbeta segments and 13 reverse primers for TCR Jbeta segments was used. This is the immuneACCESS table as TCRdb keeps it, with only in-frame sequences that have V and J called. A part of the clones is gone; compared with another copy, unresolved V genes explain less than half, and the rest is unexplained. The sample table contains around 58,000 clones; only one count was recorded for roughly 70% of them. 30% to 40% of the sample goes to the ten largest clones. The sample consisted of PBMCs. The source is a man aged 40-55 years in good health and CMV-seropositive.

The rearrangement uses TRBV7-7 and TRBJ2-2; 10 bases line up with TRBD2. V lost 4 bases to trimming and J lost 5 bases; unmatched junction nucleotides: 4. The CDR3 loop spans 15 amino acids. CDR1 and CDR2 from the germline V gene are SSHAT and FNYEAQ (reference sequence). CDR3 residues: CASSSGTSVTGELFF. CDR3 nucleotide sequence: TGTGCCAGCAGCTCGGGGACTAGCGTGACCGGGGAGCTGTTTTTT.

The chain employs TRBV5-1 and TRBJ1-3, with a possible D match to TRBD1 (5 bases). Trimming removed 0 bases at V and 1 base at J, with 8 bases between. Germline values: CDR1 SGHRS, CDR2 YFSETQ. The CDR3 covers 15 residues. The CDR3 reads CASSLEGWSGNTIYF. CDR3 DNA sequence: TGCGCCAGCAGCTTGGAGGGGTGGTCTGGAAACACCATATATTTT.

The chain has TRBV2 and TRBJ2-7; TRBD2 agrees at 9 bases. V lost 6 bases and J lost 1; bases outside the gene matches: 7. This CDR3 has 15 residues. Germline assignment: CDR1 SNHLY and CDR2 FYNNEI. This CDR3 is CASSESGGSSYEQYF. CDR3 nucleotide sequence: TGTGCCAGCAGCGAAAGCGGGGGGTCTTCCTACGAGCAGTACTTC.

The rearrangement uses TRBV6-1 and TRBJ1-6; D call uncertain. The length of the CDR3 is 13 residues. Deletions cut 10 bases from V and 3 bases from J, with 10 bases between. Germline-derived CDR1 and CDR2 are MNHNS and SASEGT. DNA of the CDR3: TGTGCCACCCTTAGCTACTATAATTCACCCCTCCACTTT. This encodes CATLSYYNSPLHF.

V gene TRBV27 combines with J gene TRBJ1-1, with 10 bases lining up with TRBD1. Germline V gene lookup returns CDR1 MNHEY and CDR2 SMNVEV (reference sequence). The CDR3 runs to 17 residues. The trim removed 4 bases at V and 8 bases at J, leaving 16 bases unmatched. CDR3 coding DNA: TGTGCCAGCAGTTCGCGCGCTCCCGGGACAGGGGCCAGGGAAGCTTTCTTT. Residues: CASSSRAPGTGAREAFF.

This chain joins TRBV14 and TRBJ1-2; 8 nucleotides line up with TRBD1. Germline CDR1 reads SGHDN; CDR2 reads FVKESK. The CDR3 covers 17 residues. The J segment lost 8 bases and the V segment lost 0 bases, leaving 14 bases of the junction unmatched. Here the CDR3 DNA reads TGTGCCAGCAGCCAAGATCTCTGGGCGGCAGGGGGCGAGGGCTACACCTTC. This gives the protein CASSQDLWAAGGEGYTF.

The J gene is TRBJ2-7, the V gene TRBV7-6; 7 bases match TRBD2. The J segment lost 4 bases and the V segment lost 6 bases, leaving 9 bases of the junction unmatched. Germline V lookup: CDR1 SGHVS, CDR2 FNYEAQ. The CDR3 is made up of 14 amino acids. The CDR3 sequence is CASSAQGGAYEQYF. DNA for the CDR3: TGTGCCAGCAGTGCCCAGGGAGGGGCGTACGAGCAGTACTTC.

The V and J genes are TRBV19 and TRBJ2-3; D possibly corresponds to TRBD2 (5 bases). The germline CDR1 and CDR2 sequences are LNHDA and SQIVND (reference sequence). V lost 1 base to trimming and J lost 3 bases, with 11 bases between them. The CDR3 extends over 15 amino acids. CDR3 DNA sequence: TGTGCCAGTAGTATAGGACCAGCGGTAACAGATACGCAGTATTTT. As protein: CASSIGPAVTDTQYF.

The J gene is TRBJ1-6, the V gene TRBV6-6; TRBD1 agrees at 9 bases. Germline CDR1 is MNHNY and CDR2 is SVGAGI (reference sequence). J was trimmed by 7 bases and V by 5 bases; bases with no gene match: 6. This CDR3 is built from 15 residues. CDR3 amino acids: CASSEDRGRNSPLHF. The CDR3 nucleotides read TGTGCCAGCAGTGAGGACAGGGGAAGAAATTCACCCCTCCACTTT.

The V gene is TRBV4-1, the J gene TRBJ1-5; 8 bases agree with TRBD1. The V gene end was trimmed by 1 base and the J gene end by 5 bases; junction bases not matched to a gene: 7. The CDR3 extends over 16 amino acids. Germline V gene sequence: CDR1 MGHRA, CDR2 YSYEKL. The CDR3 DNA follows: TGCGCCAGCAGCCAAGCCCTGGACAGGGCCGATCAGCCCCAGCATTTT. Encoded protein: CASSQALDRADQPQHF.